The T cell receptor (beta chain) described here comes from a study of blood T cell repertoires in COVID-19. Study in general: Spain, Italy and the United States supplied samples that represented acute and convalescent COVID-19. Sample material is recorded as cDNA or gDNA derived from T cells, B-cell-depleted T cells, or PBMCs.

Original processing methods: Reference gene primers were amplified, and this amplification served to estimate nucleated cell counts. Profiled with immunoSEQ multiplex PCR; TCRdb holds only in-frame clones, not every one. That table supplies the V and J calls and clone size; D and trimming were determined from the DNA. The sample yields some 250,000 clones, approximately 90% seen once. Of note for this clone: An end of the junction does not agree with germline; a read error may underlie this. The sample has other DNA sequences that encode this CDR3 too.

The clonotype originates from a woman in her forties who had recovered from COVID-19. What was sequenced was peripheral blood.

The CDR3 loop is CASSPPGTAMNTEAFF. CDR3 in DNA: TGTGCCAGCTCCCCACCCGGGACAGCCATGAACACTGAAGCTTTCTTT. The chain joins TRBV18 to TRBJ1-1; 7 positions agree with TRBD1. The CDR3 is 16 amino acids. In germline, CDR1 is KGHSH, CDR2 LQKENI. Complete variable domain (other parts from reference TRBV18 and TRBJ1-1): NAGVMQNPRHLVRRRGQEARLRCSPMKGHSHVYWYRQLPEEGLKFMVYLQKENIIDESGMPKERFSAEFPKEGPSILRIQQVVRGDSAAYFCASSPPGTAMNTEAFFGQGTRLTVV.